The clone carrying this T cell receptor (beta chain) was seen only a few times. Its specificity is not known. Trimming shortened V by 4 bases and J by 4 bases, and 14 bases separated the two germline ends. Germline V gene data show CDR1 as MNHNS and CDR2 as SASEGT. This CDR3 comprises 14 residues. This specimen comes from a study of graft-versus-host responses after intestinal transplantation. Clones were sequenced by immunoSEQ multiplex PCR, and TCRdb holds only the in-frame ones, with some missing. Here the sample spans approximately 100,000 clones, about 82% being singletons. Study-wide points: Recipient bone marrow held GvH clones, some seen earlier in ileum or blood.

J is TRBJ2-7 and V is TRBV6-1; a weak D match, TRBD1 (5 bases). This clonotype was sampled from a human patient who received an intestinal transplant, so some T cells may come from the graft donor. The input for sequencing was PBMCs, taken 255 days after intestinal transplant. CDR3 sequence reads: CASSVELGRYEQYF. DNA of the CDR3: TGTGCCAGCAGTGTGGAGCTGGGGCGGTACGAGCAGTACTTC.